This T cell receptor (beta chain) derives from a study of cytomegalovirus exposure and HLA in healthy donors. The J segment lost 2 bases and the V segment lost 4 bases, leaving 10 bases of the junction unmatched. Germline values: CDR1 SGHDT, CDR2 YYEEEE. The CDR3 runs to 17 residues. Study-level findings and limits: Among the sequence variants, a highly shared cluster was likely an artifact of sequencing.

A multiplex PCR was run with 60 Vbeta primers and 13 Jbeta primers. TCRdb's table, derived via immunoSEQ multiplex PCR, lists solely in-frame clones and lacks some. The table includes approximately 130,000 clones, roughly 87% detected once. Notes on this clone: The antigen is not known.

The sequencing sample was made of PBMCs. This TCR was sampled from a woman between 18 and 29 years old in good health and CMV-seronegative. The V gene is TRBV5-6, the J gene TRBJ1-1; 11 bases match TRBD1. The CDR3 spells CASSVGQGATFNTEAFF. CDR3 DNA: TGTGCCAGCAGCGTAGGACAGGGGGCAACGTTCAACACTGAAGCTTTCTTT.